This T cell receptor (beta chain) came from a study of OX40 agonist ivuxolimab in advanced cancers. Study summary: Patients took ivuxolimab, an agonistic anti-OX40 (CD134) antibody. People who had prior anti-PD-1, anti-PD-L1 or anti-CTLA-4 therapy could take part, and approximately 44% had some.

Study conclusions and caveats: The study observed clonal expansion of CD4+ and CD8+ blood T cells by week 6 at 0.1 to 3.0 mg/kg.

A word on this clone: What it binds is unknown.

Profiled with immunoSEQ multiplex PCR; TCRdb holds only in-frame clones, not every one. This repertoire shows 68,000 or so clones, around nine tenths found once; its top ten account for around 1.9%. The CDR3 totals 12 residues. V shed 3 bases and J shed 8 bases, with 13 bases lying between them. In germline, CDR1 is SQVTM, CDR2 ANQGSEA. The source was CD4+ or CD8+ T cells sorted from blood, collected in a trial of the OX40 agonist ivuxolimab. The chain couples TRBV29-1 to TRBJ1-2, with D maybe TRBD1 (6 bases). The source of this sequence is an adult with an advanced solid tumor such as melanoma, head and neck, liver or kidney cancer. CDR3 DNA sequence: TGCAGCGTTGATAAGGGGGGTTGGGGCTACACCTTC. Translated: CSVDKGGWGYTF.